The sequence of this T cell receptor beta chain was determined in a study of graft-versus-host responses after intestinal transplantation. General observations from the study: Peak levels of circulating GvH clones tracked with early post-transplant HvG declines. Recipient-marrow GvH clones were detected, some having first appeared in ileum or blood.

The CDR3 runs to 17 residues. The J segment lost 3 bases and the V segment lost 3 bases, leaving 8 bases of the junction unmatched. Germline V gene lookup returns CDR1 SGHDN and CDR2 FVKESK. In regard to this clone: The antigen is undetermined.

The method was immunoSEQ multiplex PCR; TCRdb's version includes in-frame clones alone and lacks a portion of them. This sample carries over 85,000 clones, around 93% of them seen once, and the ten largest clones take roughly 0.5%. The specimen comprised unstimulated CD8+ T cells sorted from spleen or lymph node cells, sampled before intestinal transplant. The receptor's source is a human donor who received an intestinal transplant. The genes are TRBV14 and TRBJ2-5, with 12 bases lining up with TRBD2. The CDR3 region has the DNA TGTGCCAGCAGCCAGGCTTTGACTAGCGGGAGAGAAGAGACCCAGTACTTC. It encodes CASSQALTSGREETQYF. Complete variable domain (other parts from reference TRBV14 and TRBJ2-5): EAGVTQFPSHSVIEKGQTVTLRCDPISGHDNLYWYRRVMGKEIKFLLHFVKESKQDESGMPNNRFLAERTGGTYSTLKVQPAELEDSGVYFCASSQALTSGREETQYFGPGTRLLVL.